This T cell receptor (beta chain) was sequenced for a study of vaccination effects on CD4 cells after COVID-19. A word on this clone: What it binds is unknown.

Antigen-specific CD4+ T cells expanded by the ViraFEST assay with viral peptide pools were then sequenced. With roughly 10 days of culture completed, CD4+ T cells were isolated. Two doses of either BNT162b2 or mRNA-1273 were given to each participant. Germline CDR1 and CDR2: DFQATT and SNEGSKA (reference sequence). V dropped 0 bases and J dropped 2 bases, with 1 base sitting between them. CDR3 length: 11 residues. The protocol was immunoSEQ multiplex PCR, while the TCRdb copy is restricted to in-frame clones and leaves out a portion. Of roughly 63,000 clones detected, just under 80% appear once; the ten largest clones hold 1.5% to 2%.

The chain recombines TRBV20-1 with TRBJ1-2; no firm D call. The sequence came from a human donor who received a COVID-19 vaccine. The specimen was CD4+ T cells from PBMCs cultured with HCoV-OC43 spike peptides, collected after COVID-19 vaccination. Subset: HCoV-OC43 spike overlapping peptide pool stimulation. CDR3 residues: CSARDNYGYTF. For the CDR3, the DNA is TGCAGTGCTAGAGACAACTATGGCTACACCTTC.